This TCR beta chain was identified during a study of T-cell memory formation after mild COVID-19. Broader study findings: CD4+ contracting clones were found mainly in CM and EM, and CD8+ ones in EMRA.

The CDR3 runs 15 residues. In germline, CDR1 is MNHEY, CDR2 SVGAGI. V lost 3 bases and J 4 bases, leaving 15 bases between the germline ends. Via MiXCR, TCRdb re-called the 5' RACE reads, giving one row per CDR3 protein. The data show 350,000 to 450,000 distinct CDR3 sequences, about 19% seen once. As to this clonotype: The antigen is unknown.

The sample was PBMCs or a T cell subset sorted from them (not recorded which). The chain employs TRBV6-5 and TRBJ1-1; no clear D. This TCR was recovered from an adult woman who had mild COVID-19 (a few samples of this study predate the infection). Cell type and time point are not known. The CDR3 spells CASSYARGGSTEAFF. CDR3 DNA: TGTGCCAGCAGTTATGCACGAGGAGGGAGCACTGAAGCTTTCTTT.